What follows are 26 T cell receptor beta chains derived from one specimen sequenced in a study of OX40 agonist ivuxolimab in advanced cancers. TCRdb keeps only in-frame clones here, not all; method: immunoSEQ multiplex PCR. The profile shows over 80,000 clones, roughly nine tenths of them singletons. The sample here was CD4+ or CD8+ T cells sorted from blood, taken in a trial of the OX40 agonist ivuxolimab. These receptors all come from an adult with an advanced solid tumor such as melanoma, head and neck, liver or kidney cancer.

The chain recombines TRBV4-1 with TRBJ2-1; 8 bases fit TRBD2. V lost 6 bases and J lost 8; bases outside the gene matches: 15. Germline CDR1 and CDR2: MGHRA and YSYEKL. The CDR3 is 16 amino acids. The DNA of the CDR3 is TGCGCCAGCAGTCTACACACTTCCGGACTAGCTGATGAGCAGTTCTTC. It encodes CASSLHTSGLADEQFF.

The chain is built from TRBV30 and TRBJ2-3; D not resolved. V was trimmed by 0 bases and J by 0 bases, leaving 7 bases between them. CDR1 is GTSNPN and CDR2 is SVGIG in the germline V gene (reference sequence). The CDR3 extends over 14 amino acids. The CDR3 spells CAWSVDGSTDTQYF. In DNA, the CDR3 is TGTGCCTGGAGTGTAGACGGGAGCACAGATACGCAGTATTTT. Supplemented by reference TRBV30 and TRBJ2-3, the full variable domain reads SQTIHQWPATLVQPVGSPLSLECTVEGTSNPNLYWYRQAAGRGLQLLFYSVGIGQISSEVPQNLSASRPQDRQFILSSKKLLLSDSGFYLCAWSVDGSTDTQYFGPGTRLTVL.

The CDR3 protein is CASSLYQGGAGANVLTF. CDR3 bases: TGTGCCAGCAGTTTATATCAAGGAGGTGCTGGGGCCAACGTCCTGACTTTC. V and J are TRBV27 and TRBJ2-6; weak D call: TRBD2 (5 bases). The CDR3 covers 17 residues. Germline lookup yields CDR1 MNHEY and CDR2 SMNVEV (reference sequence). V lost 1 base to trimming and J lost 2 bases, with 12 bases between them.

This clone appeared a single time. The rearrangement joins TRBV28 to TRBJ1-1; unclear D gene. Trimming pared 2 bases from V and 0 bases from J, leaving 10 bases between. Germline V gene data show CDR1 as MDHEN and CDR2 as SYDVKM. This CDR3 has 15 residues. CDR3 coding DNA: TGTGCCAGCAGTTTAAAGGCAACGATGAACACTGAAGCTTTCTTT. Translating gives CASSLKATMNTEAFF.

This chain uses TRBV28 with TRBJ2-7, with D possibly called TRBD1 or TRBD2 (5 bases each). From germline, CDR1 is MDHEN and CDR2 SYDVKM. The V end lost 6 bases, the J end lost 3 bases, and 12 bases lay between the germline ends. The CDR3 length is 13 residues. CDR3: CASSTRGFYEQYF. DNA for the CDR3: TGTGCCAGCAGCACACGGGGCTTCTACGAGCAGTACTTC.

The chain combines TRBV28 with TRBJ1-2; D perhaps matches TRBD1 (6 bases). In germline, CDR1 is MDHEN, CDR2 SYDVKM. V was shortened by 2 bases and J by 8 bases, with 18 bases between the two germline ends. The CDR3 loop spans 15 amino acids. This CDR3 reads CASSLSGTLDGGYTF. CDR3 DNA: TGTGCCAGCAGTTTAAGCGGGACACTCGATGGGGGCTACACCTTC.

The V call is TRBV5-1, the J call TRBJ1-4; TRBD1 matches at 7 bases. V dropped 5 bases and J dropped 8; count of bases not matched to a gene: 9. The CDR3 covers 14 residues. CDR1 is SGHRS and CDR2 is YFSETQ in the germline V gene. CDR3 sequence (DNA): TGCGCCAGCAGTAGTTCAGGGGGTATCGAAAAACTGTTTTTT. This codes for CASSSSGGIEKLFF.

This clone has only one observation. This chain links TRBV6-5 with TRBJ1-1, with 9 nucleotides matching TRBD1. CDR1 MNHEY and CDR2 SVGAGI come from the germline V gene. The CDR3 is made up of 15 amino acids. V shed 5 bases and J 1 base; nucleotides not matched to a gene: 5. The CDR3 is CASSPGTGRNTEAFF. For the CDR3, the DNA is TGTGCCAGCAGTCCGGGGACAGGGAGGAACACTGAAGCTTTCTTT.

The chain uses TRBV7-9 and TRBJ2-3; D is perhaps TRBD2 (6 bases). Germline assignment: CDR1 SEHNR and CDR2 FQNEAQ (reference sequence). V shed 1 base and J shed 5 bases, with 10 bases lying between them. This CDR3 is 14 amino acids long. The CDR3 protein is CASSLGEVGDTQYF. In DNA, the CDR3 is TGTGCCAGCAGCTTAGGGGAGGTGGGAGATACGCAGTATTTT.

In DNA, the CDR3 is TGTGCCAGCTCACCACCGAGGGCAGGCTCAACTAACTATGGCTACACCTTC. Its protein is CASSPPRAGSTNYGYTF. V gene TRBV18 combines with J gene TRBJ1-2; D remains unclear. The CDR3 covers 17 residues. Trimming cost V 0 bases and J 0 bases, with 14 bases left between them. Germline loops: CDR1 KGHSH, CDR2 LQKENI.

The chain recombines TRBV28 with TRBJ1-2; TRBD1 is a possible D gene (6 bases). V was pared by 6 bases and J by 4 bases, with 15 bases between. Germline V gene data show CDR1 as MDHEN and CDR2 as SYDVKM. The CDR3 has 14 amino acids. The CDR3 region is CASRPSGGGYGYTF. The DNA of the CDR3 is TGTGCCAGCAGACCTTCTGGAGGGGGCTATGGCTACACCTTC.

This rearrangement joins TRBV7-2 to TRBJ2-3; 7 bases agree with TRBD2. CDR3 length equals 15 residues. V lost 5 bases to trimming and J lost 4 bases; unmatched junction nucleotides: 9. Germline assignment: CDR1 SGHTA and CDR2 FQGNSA. For the CDR3, the DNA is TGTGCCAGCAGCCAAAAGGGTAGCGGGTCAGATACGCAGTATTTT. The encoded protein is CASSQKGSGSDTQYF.

V is TRBV25-1 and J is TRBJ1-4; D is unclear. Trimming took 0 bases from V and 3 from J, leaving 11 bases between them. CDR1 and CDR2 (germline): MGHDK, SYGVNS. There are 16 residues in the CDR3. The DNA for the CDR3 is TGTGCCAGCAGTGAATACTCCCCATCCTCTAATGAAAAACTGTTTTTT. Protein product: CASSEYSPSSNEKLFF.

The chain is built from TRBV28 and TRBJ1-1; 8 bases align to TRBD1. CDR1 MDHEN and CDR2 SYDVKM come from the germline V gene. The CDR3 has 13 amino acids. Trimming at V came to 6 bases and at J to 4 bases, leaving 4 bases not matched to a gene. The DNA of the CDR3 is TGTGCCAGCAGACTCACAGGGGGCACTGAAGCTTTCTTT. It encodes CASRLTGGTEAFF.

The rearrangement uses TRBV18 and TRBJ2-4, with D tentatively TRBD2 (6 bases). CDR1 is KGHSH, CDR2 LQKENI, per germline. The CDR3 loop spans 13 amino acids. Deletions cut 2 bases from V and 5 bases from J, with 7 bases between. The CDR3 bases are TGTGCCAGCTCACCAGGGGAGGAAAACATTCAGTACTTC. This gives the protein CASSPGEENIQYF.

The chain employs TRBV7-8 and TRBJ2-1; D not certain. The V and J ends lost 2 bases and 0 bases respectively, with 8 bases between them. Germline V gene lookup returns CDR1 SGHVS and CDR2 FQNEAQ. CDR3 length: 15 residues. CDR3 in amino acids: CASSLRHSSYNEQFF. The DNA of the CDR3 is TGTGCCAGCAGCTTAAGGCACAGCTCCTACAATGAGCAGTTCTTC.

The chain has TRBV2 and TRBJ1-5, with 7 bases aligning to TRBD1. J gave up 2 bases and V 3 bases, and 4 bases lay outside the gene matches. CDR3 length: 15 residues. Germline CDR1 reads SNHLY; CDR2 reads FYNNEI. The chain's CDR3 is CASSDSQGGNQPQHF. The CDR3 DNA is TGTGCCAGCAGTGACTCCCAGGGGGGCAATCAGCCCCAGCATTTT.

This clone has just a few counts. The chain is built from TRBV5-1 and TRBJ2-1, with 7 bases that match TRBD2. V was clipped by 4 bases and J by 2 bases; unmatched bases: 9. Germline values: CDR1 SGHRS, CDR2 YFSETQ. The CDR3 length is 16 residues. The CDR3 DNA reads TGCGCCAGCAGCCCGGCGGGAGCACCGGCCTACAATGAGCAGTTCTTC. It yields the protein CASSPAGAPAYNEQFF.

Only one count was recorded for this clone. This chain uses TRBV5-1 with TRBJ2-3, with 8 bases identical to TRBD2. Germline CDR1 SGHRS, CDR2 YFSETQ. CDR3 length: 18 amino acids. Unmatched junction bases numbered 15, after V lost 4 bases and J lost 2 bases. CDR3 in DNA: TGCGCCAGCAGCCCTCGGGGGGGTAGCGGAGGTTTCACAGATACGCAGTATTTT. Protein sequence: CASSPRGGSGGFTDTQYF.

The rearrangement uses TRBV6-1 and TRBJ1-1; maybe TRBD1 (5 bases). The CDR3 has 13 amino acids. Looked up from germline, CDR1 is MNHNS and CDR2 is SASEGT. V lost 8 bases and J 0 bases, leaving 10 bases between the germline ends. DNA for the CDR3: TGTGCCAGCTCAAGGGGTCTGAACACTGAAGCTTTCTTT. Translated, it gives CASSRGLNTEAFF.

The chain has TRBV7-3 and TRBJ2-2; the D is unclear. Between the trimmed V and J ends, which lost 0 bases and 1 base, there was a span of 9 bases. The CDR3 consists of 16 residues. In germline, CDR1 is SGHTA, CDR2 FQGTGA. The CDR3 nucleotides are TGTGCCAGCAGCTTAACCGGGTGGATGAACACCGGGGAGCTGTTTTTT. The encoded protein is CASSLTGWMNTGELFF.

The chain links TRBV7-2 to TRBJ1-5; 9 nucleotides match TRBD1. Trimming removed 5 bases from V and 9 bases from J; junction bases left unmatched: 11. Germline-derived CDR1 and CDR2 are SGHTA and FQGNSA. CDR3 length: 15 amino acids. CDR3 residues: CASSPGQGIYPPQHF. The CDR3 DNA sequence: TGTGCCAGCAGCCCCGGACAGGGGATATATCCGCCCCAGCATTTT. The full variable domain, its missing parts supplied by reference TRBV7-2 and TRBJ1-5, is GAGVSQSPSNKVTEKGKDVELRCDPISGHTALYWYRQSLGQGLEFLIYFQGNSAPDKSGLPSDRFSAERTGGSVSTLTIQRTQQEDSAVYLCASSPGQGIYPPQHFGDGTRLSIL.

On this clone itself: The same CDR3 arises from other DNA sequences in this sample as well. The chain has TRBV28 and TRBJ1-4; D is uncertain. The CDR3 loop spans 11 amino acids. V was shortened by 3 bases and J by 8 bases, with 4 bases between the two germline ends. The germline CDR1 and CDR2 sequences are MDHEN and SYDVKM. In DNA form, the CDR3 reads TGTGCCAGCAGTTTGAGGGAAAAACTGTTTTTT. It yields the protein CASSLREKLFF.

The rearrangement uses TRBV5-1 and TRBJ2-5, with D perhaps being TRBD1 or TRBD2 (6 bases each). CDR1 is SGHRS and CDR2 is YFSETQ in the germline V gene. V was cut by 7 bases and J by 4 bases, with 17 bases left in between. CDR3 length: 14 amino acids. CDR3 protein: CASFSGGHGETQYF. As DNA, the CDR3 is TGCGCCAGCTTTTCCGGGGGACACGGAGAGACCCAGTACTTC.

This sequence joins TRBV7-8 and TRBJ2-1, with D uncertain. Germline V gives CDR1 SGHVS, CDR2 FQNEAQ. V lost 1 base and J 8 bases, leaving 12 bases between the germline ends. The CDR3 loop spans 14 amino acids. DNA for the CDR3: TGTGCCAGCAGCTTAGTAGCTAGTACCTATGAGCAGTTCTTC. This encodes CASSLVASTYEQFF.

The V call is TRBV21-1, the J call TRBJ2-5; the D call TRBD2 from the table was never checked on the DNA. TRBV21-1 is marked as a pseudogene. The CDR3 consists of 14 residues. In DNA form, the CDR3 reads TGTGCCAGCAGCAAAGAGAGGTACCAAGAGACCCAGTACTTC. Translating gives CASSKERYQETQYF.